This TCR beta chain was recovered during a study of cytomegalovirus exposure and HLA in healthy donors. With 60 Vbeta and 13 Jbeta primers, the PCR was carried out. TCRdb's table, derived via immunoSEQ multiplex PCR, lists solely in-frame clones and lacks some. The repertoire holds some 150,000 clones, with over 60% as singletons. CDR3 length equals 15 residues. The J segment lost 3 bases and the V segment lost 4 bases, leaving 9 bases of the junction unmatched. In germline, CDR1 is SGDLS, CDR2 YYNGEE. The sample consisted of PBMCs. The receptor's source is a man aged 40-49 years in good health and CMV-seronegative. The V call is TRBV9, the J call TRBJ2-7; 8 bases line up with TRBD2. The CDR3 spells CASSPTPGTSYEQYF. In DNA, the CDR3 is TGTGCCAGCAGCCCCACCCCCGGGACTAGCTACGAGCAGTACTTC.